The 23 T cell receptor beta chains given below trace back to one sample, sequenced in a study of blood T cell repertoires in COVID-19. Libraries were prepared by immunoSEQ multiplex PCR; TCRdb keeps only in-frame clonotypes and omits some of them. This repertoire shows about 350,000 clones, over 70% found once; its top ten account for 6% to 7%. Material for sequencing was peripheral blood. The receptor set was obtained from a woman aged 45-59 years with COVID-19, enrolled during active disease.

This clone appeared once. The chain combines TRBV4-2 with TRBJ2-3; maybe TRBD2 (6 bases). Trimming removed 0 bases from V and 5 bases from J, with 15 bases in between. CDR1 is LGHNA and CDR2 is YNFKEQ in the germline V gene. The CDR3 has 16 residues. CDR3 sequence reads: CASSQEGLTWGDTQYF. The CDR3 DNA is TGTGCCAGCAGCCAAGAGGGACTCACCTGGGGAGATACGCAGTATTTT.

The chain joins TRBV6-6 to TRBJ2-6; 9 bases are shared with TRBD1. V was clipped by 5 bases and J by 3 bases; unmatched bases: 17. Germline lookup yields CDR1 MNHNY and CDR2 SVGAGI (reference sequence). The CDR3 runs 20 residues. The CDR3 loop is CASSQRGPGQGTVGANVLTF. DNA for the CDR3: TGTGCCAGCAGTCAGAGGGGGCCGGGACAGGGCACTGTTGGGGCCAACGTCCTGACTTTC.

The chain uses TRBV4-1 and TRBJ1-4; 7 bases align to TRBD1. This CDR3 is 14 amino acids long. The germline CDR1 and CDR2 sequences are MGHRA and YSYEKL. J lost 4 bases, V lost 6 bases, and 5 bases had no gene match. The CDR3 region is CASRRQGYNEKLFF. CDR3 sequence (DNA): TGCGCCAGCAGACGACAGGGTTATAATGAAAAACTGTTTTTT.

The chain carries TRBV6-5 and TRBJ1-1; D is uncertain. This CDR3 contains 14 residues. Trimming took 2 bases from V and 0 from J, leaving 7 bases between them. Per the germline V gene, CDR1 is MNHEY and CDR2 is SVGAGI. In DNA form, the CDR3 reads TGTGCCAGCAGTTACCCGGGGATGAACACTGAAGCTTTCTTT. It codes for CASSYPGMNTEAFF.

The gene calls are TRBV5-1 and TRBJ1-6, with D tentatively TRBD1 (5 bases). Trimming cost V 7 bases and J 14 bases, with 19 bases left between them. This CDR3 has 13 amino acids. Germline loops: CDR1 SGHRS, CDR2 YFSETQ. CDR3 bases: TGCGCCAGCTCACCGGGGGACCCCATTTCCCTCCACTTT. Translated, it gives CASSPGDPISLHF.

J is TRBJ2-5 and V is TRBV7-2; 8 bases line up with TRBD1. From germline, CDR1 is SGHTA and CDR2 FQGNSA. This CDR3 has 14 residues. The junction had 6 bases not matched to a gene; V was cut back by 8 bases and J by 1 base. The chain's CDR3 is CASGTGGIQETQYF. The CDR3, as DNA: TGTGCCAGCGGGACAGGAGGGATCCAAGAGACCCAGTACTTC.

This clone appeared once. CDR3 protein: CASRSKQSYSNQPQHF. The CDR3 DNA sequence: TGTGCCAGCAGGAGCAAACAGAGTTATAGCAATCAGCCCCAGCATTTT. This rearrangement joins TRBV27 to TRBJ1-5; D is undetermined. The CDR3 length is 16 residues. The V gene lost 6 bases and the J gene lost 0 bases, with 15 bases spanning the gap. Germline V lookup: CDR1 MNHEY, CDR2 SMNVEV (reference sequence).

The chain uses TRBV7-9 and TRBJ1-4, with D maybe TRBD1 (6 bases). The CDR3 runs to 14 residues. V was trimmed by 5 bases and J by 8 bases, leaving 15 bases between them. Germline loops: CDR1 SEHNR, CDR2 FQNEAQ (reference sequence). CDR3 sequence: CASSLDRWREKLFF. In DNA, the CDR3 is TGTGCCAGCAGCCTAGACAGGTGGCGGGAAAAACTGTTTTTT.

This chain connects TRBV6-5 to TRBJ2-1; 7 bases agree with TRBD2. This CDR3 has 16 residues. CDR1 MNHEY and CDR2 SVGAGI come from the germline V gene. The ends lost 0 bases at V and 7 bases at J; junction bases unmatched: 9. In DNA, the CDR3 is TGTGCCAGCAGTTACTCGGACCCGGGACTACAGAATGAGCAGTTCTTC. Protein: CASSYSDPGLQNEQFF.

The chain has TRBV5-1 and TRBJ1-3; D possibly corresponds to TRBD1 (6 bases). V dropped 8 bases and J dropped 3 bases, with 15 bases sitting between them. The CDR3 is 14 residues long. Germline values: CDR1 SGHRS, CDR2 YFSETQ. CDR3 nucleotide sequence: TGCGCCAGTCATAATGGGGGCCTTGGAAACACCATATATTTT. Protein sequence: CASHNGGLGNTIYF.

V usage is TRBV7-2 and J usage is TRBJ1-2, with D maybe TRBD1 (6 bases). V lost 3 bases, J lost 4 bases, and 9 bases lay in between. Germline V CDR1 and CDR2: SGHTA, FQGNSA. The CDR3 spans 13 residues. CDR3 sequence reads: CASSLDRAYGYTF. CDR3 bases: TGTGCCAGCAGCTTGGACAGAGCCTATGGCTACACCTTC.

The chain joins TRBV6-1 to TRBJ2-5; no definite D call. The V gene lost 1 base and the J gene lost 2 bases, with 5 bases spanning the gap. There are 13 residues in the CDR3. Germline lookup yields CDR1 MNHNS and CDR2 SASEGT. The CDR3 loop reads CASSEVRQETQYF. The DNA for the CDR3 is TGTGCCAGCAGTGAAGTTCGGCAAGAGACCCAGTACTTC.

The genes are TRBV7-3 and TRBJ2-1; D may be TRBD2 (6 bases). The V gene lost 5 bases and the J gene lost 2 bases, with 10 bases spanning the gap. The germline CDR1 and CDR2 sequences are SGHTA and FQGTGA. This CDR3 spans 14 amino acids. For the CDR3, the DNA is TGTGCCAGCAGCCAAGCGGGTACCTACAATGAGCAGTTCTTC. This encodes CASSQAGTYNEQFF.

Only a few counts were recorded for this clone. This chain links TRBV21-1 with TRBJ2-5; TRBD1, the table's D call, was not compared with the DNA. TRBV21-1 is designated a pseudogene. The CDR3 is 17 residues long. CDR3 residues: CASSKDGGAICQGTQYF. The DNA for the CDR3 is TGTGCCAGCAGCAAAGATGGGGGCGCAATCTGCCAGGGGACCCAGTACTTC.

This clone was seen a single time. The genes are TRBV5-1 and TRBJ1-2, with D possibly being TRBD1 (6 bases). This CDR3 has 15 amino acids. From germline, CDR1 is SGHRS and CDR2 YFSETQ. V lost 4 bases and J lost 4, with 17 bases in between. CDR3 DNA: TGCGCCAGCAGCCCACTGACAGGCTCTGGCTATGGCTACACCTTC. Amino acids: CASSPLTGSGYGYTF.

V gene TRBV30 combines with J gene TRBJ1-1; D not certain. Germline values: CDR1 GTSNPN, CDR2 SVGIG (reference sequence). The ends were cut back, 4 bases at V and 1 base at J, with 13 bases in the middle. The CDR3 spans 14 residues. The CDR3 DNA reads as TGTGCCTGGATAAACACAGCATCGAACACTGAAGCTTTCTTT. This gives the protein CAWINTASNTEAFF.

V gene TRBV4-1 combines with J gene TRBJ2-7, with TRBD2 matching over 8 bases. Per germline, CDR1 MGHRA and CDR2 YSYEKL. V was pared by 5 bases and J by 12 bases, with 9 bases of the junction left unmatched. This CDR3 comprises 12 residues. CDR3 coding DNA: TGCGCCAGCAGCAGAACGGGAGGGGGTCCGTACTTC. The encoded protein is CASSRTGGGPYF.

V is TRBV2 and J is TRBJ2-1, with 7 bases lining up with TRBD2. The V and J ends lost 6 bases and 4 bases, in that order; junction bases with no gene match: 18. This CDR3 has 18 residues. From germline, CDR1 is SNHLY and CDR2 FYNNEI. In nucleotides, the CDR3 is TGTGCCAGCAGCCTCATACGGCTAGGAGGGACTAATTACAATGAGCAGTTCTTC. This translates into CASSLIRLGGTNYNEQFF.

The chain uses TRBV30 and TRBJ1-2; TRBD1 matches 9 bases. V trimming: 5 bases; J trimming: 7 bases; junction bases outside the gene matches: 8. Germline values: CDR1 GTSNPN, CDR2 SVGIG (reference sequence). This CDR3 comprises 13 residues. The CDR3 nucleotides are TGTGCCTGGGGACAGGGGATGTTAGGTGGCTACACCTTC. Protein: CAWGQGMLGGYTF.

The chain carries TRBV6-6 and TRBJ2-1; 8 bases are a match to TRBD2. V gave up 6 bases and J gave up 7 bases; unmatched junction bases: 11. Germline assignment: CDR1 MNHNY and CDR2 SVGAGI (reference sequence). The CDR3 length is 15 residues. CDR3 amino acids: CASSPDGRARNEQFF. The CDR3 region has the DNA TGTGCCAGCAGCCCTGACGGGAGGGCCAGGAATGAGCAGTTCTTC.

The rearrangement uses TRBV5-4 and TRBJ1-1; tentative D call: TRBD1 (6 bases). Germline V gene data show CDR1 as SGHNT and CDR2 as YYREEE (reference sequence). The CDR3 is 15 residues long. V was pared by 0 bases and J by 1 base, with 10 bases between. CDR3 in amino acids: CASSLEGRGNTEAFF. In nucleotides, the CDR3 is TGTGCCAGCAGCTTGGAGGGCAGGGGGAACACTGAAGCTTTCTTT.

V is TRBV4-3 and J is TRBJ1-3; 7 bases match TRBD1. Germline CDR1 is LGHNA and CDR2 is YSLEER. V lost 0 bases, J lost 0 bases, and 8 bases stayed unmatched. CDR3 size: 18 residues. CDR3: CASSQDLRRQGSGNTIYF. CDR3 nucleotides: TGCGCCAGCAGCCAAGATTTGAGAAGACAGGGCTCTGGAAACACCATATATTTT.

CDR3 in DNA: TGTGCCAGCTCTCCCTTCAGCGGACCCACTGGAAACACCATATATTTT. The encoded protein is CASSPFSGPTGNTIYF. J is TRBJ1-3 and V is TRBV18; unclear D gene. With 6 bases removed from V and 2 bases from J, the gap between germline ends came to 17 bases. Germline values: CDR1 KGHSH, CDR2 LQKENI. CDR3 length: 16 amino acids.